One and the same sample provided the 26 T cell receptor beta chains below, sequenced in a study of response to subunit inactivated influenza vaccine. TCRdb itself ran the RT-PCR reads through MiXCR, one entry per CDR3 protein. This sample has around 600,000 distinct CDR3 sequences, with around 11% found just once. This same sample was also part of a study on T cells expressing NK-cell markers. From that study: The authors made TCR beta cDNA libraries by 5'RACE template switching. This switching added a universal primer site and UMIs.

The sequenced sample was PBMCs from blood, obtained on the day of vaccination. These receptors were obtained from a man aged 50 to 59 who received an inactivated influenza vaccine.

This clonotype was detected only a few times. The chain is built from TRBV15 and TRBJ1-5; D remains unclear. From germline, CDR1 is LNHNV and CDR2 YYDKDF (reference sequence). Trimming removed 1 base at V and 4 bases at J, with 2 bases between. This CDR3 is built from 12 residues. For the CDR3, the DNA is TGTGCCACCAGCAGAGCAAATCAGCCCCAGCATTTT. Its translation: CATSRANQPQHF. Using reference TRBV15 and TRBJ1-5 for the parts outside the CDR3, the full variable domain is DAMVIQNPRYQVTQFGKPVTLSCSQTLNHNVMYWYQQKSSQAPKLLFHYYDKDFNNEADTPDNFQSRRPNTSFCFLDIRSPGLGDTAMYLCATSRANQPQHFGDGTRLSIL.

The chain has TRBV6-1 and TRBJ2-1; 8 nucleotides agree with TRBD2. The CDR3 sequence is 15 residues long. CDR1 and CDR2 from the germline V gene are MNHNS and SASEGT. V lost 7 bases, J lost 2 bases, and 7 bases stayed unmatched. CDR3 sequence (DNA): TGTGCCAGCAACGAGGGAGCGGGGGCCTACAATGAGCAGTTCTTC. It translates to CASNEGAGAYNEQFF.

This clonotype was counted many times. The CDR3: CASSQDFRGSTDTQYF. CDR3 nucleotide sequence: TGCGCCAGCAGCCAAGATTTTCGGGGATCCACAGATACGCAGTATTTT. The genes are TRBV4-3 and TRBJ2-3; possibly TRBD2 for D (5 bases). The germline V gene encodes CDR1 LGHNA and CDR2 YSLEER. With 0 bases removed from V and 2 bases from J, the gap between germline ends came to 12 bases. The CDR3 has 16 amino acids.

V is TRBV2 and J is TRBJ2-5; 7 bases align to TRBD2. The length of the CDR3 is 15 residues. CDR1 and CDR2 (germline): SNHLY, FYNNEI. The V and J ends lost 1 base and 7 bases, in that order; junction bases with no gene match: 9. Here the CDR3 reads CASSEGRTSGGTQYF. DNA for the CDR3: TGTGCCAGCAGTGAAGGGCGGACTAGTGGAGGGACCCAGTACTTC.

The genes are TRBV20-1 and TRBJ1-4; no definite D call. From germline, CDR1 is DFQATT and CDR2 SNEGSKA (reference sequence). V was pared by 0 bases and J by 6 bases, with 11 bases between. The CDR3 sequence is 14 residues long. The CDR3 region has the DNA TGCAGTGCTAGAGATAGTGCGGCCTATGAAAAACTGTTTTTT. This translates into CSARDSAAYEKLFF.

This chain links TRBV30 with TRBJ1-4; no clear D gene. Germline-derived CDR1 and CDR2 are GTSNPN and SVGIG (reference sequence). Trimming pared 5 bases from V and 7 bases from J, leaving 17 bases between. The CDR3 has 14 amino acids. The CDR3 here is CAWDRRGWGEKLFF. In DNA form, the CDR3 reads TGTGCCTGGGACCGACGGGGTTGGGGTGAAAAACTGTTTTTT.

CDR3 loop: CASSVGAGASYNEQFF. For the CDR3, the DNA is TGTGCCAGCAGCGTAGGTGCCGGGGCCTCCTACAATGAGCAGTTCTTC. The genes are TRBV9 and TRBJ2-1; D might be TRBD1 or TRBD2, each matching 5 bases. In germline, CDR1 is SGDLS, CDR2 YYNGEE. The germline V and J ends were trimmed by 0 bases and 0 bases, with 10 bases remaining between them. The CDR3 covers 16 residues.

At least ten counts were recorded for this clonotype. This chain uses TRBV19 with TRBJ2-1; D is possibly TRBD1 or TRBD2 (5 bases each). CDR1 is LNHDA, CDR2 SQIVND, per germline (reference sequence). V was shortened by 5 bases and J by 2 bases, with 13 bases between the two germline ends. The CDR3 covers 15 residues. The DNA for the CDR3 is TGTGCCAGTAGTTCGGGACCCTCCCCCTACAATGAGCAGTTCTTC. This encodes CASSSGPSPYNEQFF. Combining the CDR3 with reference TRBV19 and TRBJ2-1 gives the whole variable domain DGGITQSPKYLFRKEGQNVTLSCEQNLNHDAMYWYRQDPGQGLRLIYYSQIVNDFQKGDIAEGYSVSREKKESFPLTVTSAQKNPTAFYLCASSSGPSPYNEQFFGPGTRLTVL.

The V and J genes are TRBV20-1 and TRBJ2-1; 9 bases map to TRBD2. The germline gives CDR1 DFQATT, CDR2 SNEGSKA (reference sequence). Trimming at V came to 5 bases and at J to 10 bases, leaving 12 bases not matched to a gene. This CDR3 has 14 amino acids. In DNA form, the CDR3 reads TGCAGTGCTCCCCGAGGTAGCGGGAGAGAGGAGCAGTTCTTC. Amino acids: CSAPRGSGREEQFF.

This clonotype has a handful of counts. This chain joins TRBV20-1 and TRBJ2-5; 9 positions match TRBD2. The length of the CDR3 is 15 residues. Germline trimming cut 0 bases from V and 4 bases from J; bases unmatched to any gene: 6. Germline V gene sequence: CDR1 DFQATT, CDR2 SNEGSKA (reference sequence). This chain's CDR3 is CSARDPREGGETQYF. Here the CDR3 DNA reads TGCAGTGCTAGAGATCCGCGGGAGGGCGGAGAGACCCAGTACTTC.

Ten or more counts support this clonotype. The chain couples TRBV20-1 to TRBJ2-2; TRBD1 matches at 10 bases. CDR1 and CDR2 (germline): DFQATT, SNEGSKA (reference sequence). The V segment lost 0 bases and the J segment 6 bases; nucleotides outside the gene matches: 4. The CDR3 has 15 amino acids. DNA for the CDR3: TGCAGTGCTAGAGAACCGGGACAGGGGCCCGGGGAGCTGTTTTTT. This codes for CSAREPGQGPGELFF.

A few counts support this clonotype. The CDR3 reads CASRERYYGYTF. The CDR3 coding sequence is TGTGCCAGCAGGGAAAGGTACTATGGCTACACCTTC. J is TRBJ1-2 and V is TRBV2, with no clear D. The V gene's germline CDR1 is SNHLY and CDR2 FYNNEI. V was trimmed by 6 bases and J by 3 bases, leaving 8 bases between them. There are 12 residues in the CDR3. The complete variable domain, with remaining parts taken from reference TRBV2 and TRBJ1-2, reads EPEVTQTPSHQVTQMGQEVILRCVPISNHLYFYWYRQILGQKVEFLVSFYNNEISEKSEIFDDQFSVERPDGSNFTLKIRSTKLEDSAMYFCASRERYYGYTFGSGTRLTVV.

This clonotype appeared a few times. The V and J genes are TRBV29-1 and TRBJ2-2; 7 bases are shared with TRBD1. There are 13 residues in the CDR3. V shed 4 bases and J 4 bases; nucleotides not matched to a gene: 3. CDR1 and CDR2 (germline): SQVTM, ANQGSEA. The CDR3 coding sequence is TGCAGCGTTGGAGGGGGCATCACCGGGGAGCTGTTTTTT. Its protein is CSVGGGITGELFF.

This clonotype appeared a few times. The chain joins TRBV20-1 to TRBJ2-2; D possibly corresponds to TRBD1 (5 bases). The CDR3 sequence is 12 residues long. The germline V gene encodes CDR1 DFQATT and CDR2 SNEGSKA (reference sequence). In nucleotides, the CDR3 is TGCAGCCCTCAGGGTGGCACCGGGGAGCTGTTTTTT. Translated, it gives CSPQGGTGELFF.

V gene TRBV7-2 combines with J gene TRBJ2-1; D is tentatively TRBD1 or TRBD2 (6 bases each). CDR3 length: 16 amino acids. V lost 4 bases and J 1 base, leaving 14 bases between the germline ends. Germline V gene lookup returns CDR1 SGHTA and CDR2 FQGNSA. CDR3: CASSWGAAQSYNEQFF. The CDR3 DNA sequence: TGTGCCAGCAGCTGGGGGGCGGCGCAGTCCTACAATGAGCAGTTCTTC.

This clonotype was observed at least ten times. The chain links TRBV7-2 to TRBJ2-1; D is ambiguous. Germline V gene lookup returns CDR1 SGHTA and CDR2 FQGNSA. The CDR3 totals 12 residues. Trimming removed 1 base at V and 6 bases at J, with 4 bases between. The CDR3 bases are TGTGCCAGCAGCTTAGTATTCAATGAGCAGTTCTTC. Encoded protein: CASSLVFNEQFF.

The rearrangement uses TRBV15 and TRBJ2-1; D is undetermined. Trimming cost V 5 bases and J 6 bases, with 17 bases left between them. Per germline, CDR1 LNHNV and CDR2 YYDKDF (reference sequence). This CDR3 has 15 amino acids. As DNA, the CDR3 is TGTGCCACCAGCGGTCAACAACACCAGAGCAATGAGCAGTTCTTC. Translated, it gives CATSGQQHQSNEQFF.

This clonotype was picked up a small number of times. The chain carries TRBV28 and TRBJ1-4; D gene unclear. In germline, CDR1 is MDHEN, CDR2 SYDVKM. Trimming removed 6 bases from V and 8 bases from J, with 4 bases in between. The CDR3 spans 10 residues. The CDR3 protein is CASRGEKLFF. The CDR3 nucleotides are TGTGCCAGCAGAGGGGAAAAACTGTTTTTT.

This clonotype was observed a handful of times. The CDR3 nucleotides are TGCGCCAGCAGCCAAGATAGGACAGGGCCGACCCAGTACTTC. This sequence encodes CASSQDRTGPTQYF. The rearrangement links TRBV4-3 to TRBJ2-5, with 8 bases fitting TRBD1. Germline V CDR1 and CDR2: LGHNA, YSLEER. V dropped 0 bases and J dropped 7; count of bases not matched to a gene: 4. CDR3 size: 14 residues.

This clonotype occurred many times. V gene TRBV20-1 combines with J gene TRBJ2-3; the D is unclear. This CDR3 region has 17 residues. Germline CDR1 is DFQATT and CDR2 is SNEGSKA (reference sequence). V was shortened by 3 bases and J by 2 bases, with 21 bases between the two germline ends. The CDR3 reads CSARGLVSVGNTDTQYF. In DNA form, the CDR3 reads TGCAGTGCTAGGGGTCTGGTGTCAGTGGGGAACACAGATACGCAGTATTTT.

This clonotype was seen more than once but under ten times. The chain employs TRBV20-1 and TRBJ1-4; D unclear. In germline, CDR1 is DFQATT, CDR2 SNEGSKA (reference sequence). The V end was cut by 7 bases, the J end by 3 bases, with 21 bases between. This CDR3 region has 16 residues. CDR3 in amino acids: CSVGVRGKVANEKLFF. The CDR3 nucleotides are TGCAGTGTCGGAGTAAGAGGGAAGGTTGCTAATGAAAAACTGTTTTTT.

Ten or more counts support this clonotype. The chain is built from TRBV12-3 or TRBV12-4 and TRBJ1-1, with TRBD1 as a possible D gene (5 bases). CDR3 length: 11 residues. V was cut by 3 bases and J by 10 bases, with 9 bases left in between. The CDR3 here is CASSLGGIAFF. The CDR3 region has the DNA TGTGCCAGCAGTTTGGGGGGGATAGCTTTCTTT.

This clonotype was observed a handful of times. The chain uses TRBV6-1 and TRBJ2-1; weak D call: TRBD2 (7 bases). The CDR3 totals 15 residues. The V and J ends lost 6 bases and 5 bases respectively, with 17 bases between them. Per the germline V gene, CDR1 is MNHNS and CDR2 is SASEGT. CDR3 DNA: TGTGCCAGCAGGAGGGGGGGCGGAACTAACAATGAGCAGTTCTTC. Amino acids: CASRRGGGTNNEQFF.

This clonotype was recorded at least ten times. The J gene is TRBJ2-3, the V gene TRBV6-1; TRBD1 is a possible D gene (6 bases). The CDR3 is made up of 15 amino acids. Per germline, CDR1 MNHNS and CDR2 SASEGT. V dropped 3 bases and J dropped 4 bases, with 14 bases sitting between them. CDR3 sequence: CASSDRGWGADTQYF. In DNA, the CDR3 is TGTGCCAGCAGTGACAGGGGTTGGGGCGCAGATACGCAGTATTTT.

DNA of the CDR3: TGTGCCAGCAGCCAAGATTCGCGGTACCGTGGTAGCGGGGTATATGAGACCCAGTACTTC. Translating gives CASSQDSRYRGSGVYETQYF. The rearrangement uses TRBV3-1 and TRBJ2-5; 8 nucleotides align to TRBD2. Unmatched junction bases numbered 20, after V lost 0 bases and J lost 5 bases. Germline V gene lookup returns CDR1 LGHDT and CDR2 YNNKEL (reference sequence). The CDR3 runs 20 residues.

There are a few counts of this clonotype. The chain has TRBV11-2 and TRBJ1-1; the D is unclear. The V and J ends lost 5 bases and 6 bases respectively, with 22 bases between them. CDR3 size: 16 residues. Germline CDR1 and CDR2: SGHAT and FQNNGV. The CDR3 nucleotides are TGTGCCAGCAGCCCGACTAACACGGGGAGGAGCGCTGAAGCTTTCTTT. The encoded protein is CASSPTNTGRSAEAFF.